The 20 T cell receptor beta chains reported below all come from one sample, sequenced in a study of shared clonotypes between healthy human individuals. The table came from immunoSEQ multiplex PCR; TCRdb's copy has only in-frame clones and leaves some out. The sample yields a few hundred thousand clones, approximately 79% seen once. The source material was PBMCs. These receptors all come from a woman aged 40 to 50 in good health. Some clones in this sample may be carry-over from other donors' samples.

This chain's CDR3 is CASSTHIPTSTDTQYF. CDR3 nucleotide sequence: TGTGCCAGCAGTACCCATATTCCAACTAGCACAGATACGCAGTATTTT. The genes are TRBV6-6 and TRBJ2-3; no definite D call. The V gene lost 5 bases and the J gene lost 0 bases, with 15 bases spanning the gap. The CDR3 has 16 amino acids. CDR1 is MNHNY and CDR2 is SVGAGI in the germline V gene (reference sequence).

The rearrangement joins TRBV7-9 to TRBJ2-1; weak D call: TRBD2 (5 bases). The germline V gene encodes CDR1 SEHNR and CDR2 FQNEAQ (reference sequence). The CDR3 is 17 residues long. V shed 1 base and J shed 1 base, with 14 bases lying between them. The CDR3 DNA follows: TGTGCCAGCAGCTTAGTGTCCGGGATGAGGTCCTACAATGAGCAGTTCTTC. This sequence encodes CASSLVSGMRSYNEQFF.

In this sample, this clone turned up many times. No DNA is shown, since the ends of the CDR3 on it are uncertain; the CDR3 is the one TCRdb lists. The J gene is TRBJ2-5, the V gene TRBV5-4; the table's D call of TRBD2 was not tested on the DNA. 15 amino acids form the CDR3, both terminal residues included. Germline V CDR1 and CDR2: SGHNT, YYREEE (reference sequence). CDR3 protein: CASSSSASGRETQYF.

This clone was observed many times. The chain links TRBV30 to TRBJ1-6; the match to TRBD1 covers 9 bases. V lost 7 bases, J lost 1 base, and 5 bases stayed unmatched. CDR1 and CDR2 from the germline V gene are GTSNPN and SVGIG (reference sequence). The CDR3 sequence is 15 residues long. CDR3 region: CASRQGVSYNSPLHF. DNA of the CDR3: TGTGCCTCCCGACAGGGGGTTTCCTATAATTCACCCCTCCACTTT.

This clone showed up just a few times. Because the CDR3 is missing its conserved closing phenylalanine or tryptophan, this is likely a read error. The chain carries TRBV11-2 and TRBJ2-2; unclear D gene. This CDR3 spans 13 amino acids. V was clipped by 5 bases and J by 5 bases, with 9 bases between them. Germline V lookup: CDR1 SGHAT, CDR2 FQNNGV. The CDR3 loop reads CASSPILTGELFS. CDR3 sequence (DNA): TGTGCCAGCAGCCCCATCCTTACCGGGGAGCTGTTTTCT.

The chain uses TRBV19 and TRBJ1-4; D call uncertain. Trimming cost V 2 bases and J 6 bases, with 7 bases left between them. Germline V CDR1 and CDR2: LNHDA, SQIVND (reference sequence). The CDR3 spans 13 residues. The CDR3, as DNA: TGTGCCAGTAGTATACGCGGGGATGAAAAACTGTTTTTT. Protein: CASSIRGDEKLFF.

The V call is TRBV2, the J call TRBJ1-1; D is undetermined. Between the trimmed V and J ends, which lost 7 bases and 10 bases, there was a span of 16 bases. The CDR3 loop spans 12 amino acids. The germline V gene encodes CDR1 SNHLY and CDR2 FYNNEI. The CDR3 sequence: CASNQQRHSAFF. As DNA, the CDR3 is TGTGCCAGCAACCAACAACGGCATTCAGCTTTCTTT. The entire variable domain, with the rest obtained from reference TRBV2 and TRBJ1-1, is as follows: EPEVTQTPSHQVTQMGQEVILRCVPISNHLYFYWYRQILGQKVEFLVSFYNNEISEKSEIFDDQFSVERPDGSNFTLKIRSTKLEDSAMYFCASNQQRHSAFFGQGTRLTVV.

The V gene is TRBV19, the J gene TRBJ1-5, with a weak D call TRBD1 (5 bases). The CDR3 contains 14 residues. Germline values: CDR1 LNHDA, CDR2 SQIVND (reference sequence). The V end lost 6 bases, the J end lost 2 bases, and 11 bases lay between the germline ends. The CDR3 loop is CASSPQQGNQPQHF. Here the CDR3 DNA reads TGTGCCAGTAGCCCCCAACAGGGCAATCAGCCCCAGCATTTT.

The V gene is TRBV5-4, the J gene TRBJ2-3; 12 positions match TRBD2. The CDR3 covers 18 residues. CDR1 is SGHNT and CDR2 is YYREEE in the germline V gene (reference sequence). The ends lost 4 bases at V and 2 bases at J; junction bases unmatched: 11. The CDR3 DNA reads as TGTGCCAGCAGCCCACTAGCGGGAGGCACCGGGGCCACAGATACGCAGTATTTT. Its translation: CASSPLAGGTGATDTQYF. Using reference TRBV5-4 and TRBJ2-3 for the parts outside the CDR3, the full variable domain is ETGVTQSPTHLIKTRGQQVTLRCSSQSGHNTVSWYQQALGQGPQFIFQYYREEENGRGNFPPRFSGLQFPNYSSELNVNALELDDSALYLCASSPLAGGTGATDTQYFGPGTRLTVL.

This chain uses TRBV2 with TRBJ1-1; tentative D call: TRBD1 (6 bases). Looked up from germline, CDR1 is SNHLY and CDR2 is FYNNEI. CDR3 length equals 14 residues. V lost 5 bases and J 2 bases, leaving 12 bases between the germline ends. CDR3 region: CASSIHRVNTEAFF. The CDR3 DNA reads TGTGCCAGCAGTATACACAGGGTCAACACTGAAGCTTTCTTT.

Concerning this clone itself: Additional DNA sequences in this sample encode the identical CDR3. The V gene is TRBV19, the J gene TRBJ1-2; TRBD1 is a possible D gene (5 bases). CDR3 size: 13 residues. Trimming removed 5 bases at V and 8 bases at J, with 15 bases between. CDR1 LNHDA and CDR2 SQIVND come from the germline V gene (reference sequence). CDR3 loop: CASSRQGTGGYTF. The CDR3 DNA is TGTGCCAGTAGTCGGCAGGGTACCGGCGGCTACACCTTC.

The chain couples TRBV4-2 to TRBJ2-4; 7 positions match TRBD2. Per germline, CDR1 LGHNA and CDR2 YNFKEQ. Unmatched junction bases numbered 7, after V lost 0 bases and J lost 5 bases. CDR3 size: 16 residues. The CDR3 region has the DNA TGTGCCAGCAGCCAAGATCAGGCTAGCGGACAAAACATTCAGTACTTC. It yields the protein CASSQDQASGQNIQYF.

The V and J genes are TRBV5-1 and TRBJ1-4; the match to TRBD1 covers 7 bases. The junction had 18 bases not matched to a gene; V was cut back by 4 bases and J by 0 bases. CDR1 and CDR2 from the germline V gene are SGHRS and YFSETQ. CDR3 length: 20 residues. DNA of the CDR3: TGCGCCAGCAGCCCGGGTTGGTGGACAGGCCTAGTTGCAACTAATGAAAAACTGTTTTTT. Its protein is CASSPGWWTGLVATNEKLFF.

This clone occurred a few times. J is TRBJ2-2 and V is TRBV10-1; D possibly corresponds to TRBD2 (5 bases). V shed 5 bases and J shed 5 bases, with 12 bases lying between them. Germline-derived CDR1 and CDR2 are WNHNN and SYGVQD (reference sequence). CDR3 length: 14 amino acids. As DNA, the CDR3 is TGCGCCAGCAGTCCGGGTAGGGAGACCGGGGAGCTGTTTTTT. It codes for CASSPGRETGELFF.

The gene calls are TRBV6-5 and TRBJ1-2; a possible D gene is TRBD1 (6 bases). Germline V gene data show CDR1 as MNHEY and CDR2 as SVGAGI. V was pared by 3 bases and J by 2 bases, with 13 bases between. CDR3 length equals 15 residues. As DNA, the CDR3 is TGTGCCAGCAGTTATCATAGCGACAGGAACTATGGCTACACCTTC. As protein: CASSYHSDRNYGYTF.

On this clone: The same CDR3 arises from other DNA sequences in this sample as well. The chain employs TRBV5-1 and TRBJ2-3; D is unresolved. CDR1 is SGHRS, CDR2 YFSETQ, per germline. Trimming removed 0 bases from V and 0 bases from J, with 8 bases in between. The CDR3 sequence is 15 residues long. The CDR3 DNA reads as TGCGCCAGCAGCTTGGGACCCGGTAGCACAGATACGCAGTATTTT. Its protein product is CASSLGPGSTDTQYF.

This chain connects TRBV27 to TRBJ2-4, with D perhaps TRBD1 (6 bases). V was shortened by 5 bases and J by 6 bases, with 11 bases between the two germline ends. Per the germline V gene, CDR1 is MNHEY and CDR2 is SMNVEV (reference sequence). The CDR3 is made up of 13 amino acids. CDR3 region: CASSPGVGNIQYF. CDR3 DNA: TGTGCCAGCAGTCCAGGGGTCGGAAACATTCAGTACTTC.

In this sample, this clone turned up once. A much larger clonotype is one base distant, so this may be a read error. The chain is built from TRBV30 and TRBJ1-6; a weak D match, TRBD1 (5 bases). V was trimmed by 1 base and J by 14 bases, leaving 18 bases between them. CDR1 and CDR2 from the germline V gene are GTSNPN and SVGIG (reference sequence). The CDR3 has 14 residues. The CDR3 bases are TGTGCCTGGAGTGGTGGGGCCGGGATTAGATCCCTCCACTTT. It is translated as CAWSGGAGIRSLHF.

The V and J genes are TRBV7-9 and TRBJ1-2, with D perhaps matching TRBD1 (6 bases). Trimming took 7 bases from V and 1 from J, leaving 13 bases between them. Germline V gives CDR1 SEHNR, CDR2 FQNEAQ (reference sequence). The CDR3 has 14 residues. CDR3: CASTGTNLNYGYTF. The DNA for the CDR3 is TGTGCCAGCACCGGGACAAATCTTAACTATGGCTACACCTTC.

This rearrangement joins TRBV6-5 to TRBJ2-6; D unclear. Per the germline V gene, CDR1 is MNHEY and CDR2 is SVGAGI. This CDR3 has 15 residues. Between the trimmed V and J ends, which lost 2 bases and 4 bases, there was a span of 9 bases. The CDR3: CASSYTSAGANVLTF. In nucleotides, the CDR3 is TGTGCCAGCAGTTACACAAGTGCCGGGGCCAACGTCCTGACTTTC.